This T cell receptor beta chain was sequenced in a study of cytomegalovirus exposure and HLA in healthy donors. Points on this clone: Its antigen is still unknown.

Both 60 Vbeta primers and 13 Jbeta primers went into the PCR. The protocol was immunoSEQ multiplex PCR, while the TCRdb copy is restricted to in-frame clones and leaves out a portion. The sample yields approximately 77,000 clones, 60% to 85% seen once. The CDR3 has 12 amino acids. V dropped 3 bases and J dropped 7 bases, with 7 bases sitting between them. Germline-derived CDR1 and CDR2 are LNHDA and SQIVND (reference sequence). General study results and limits: Later analysis identified a missense DCLRE1C variant that was linked to TCR beta V- and J-gene trimming.

This chain connects TRBV19 to TRBJ1-5, with a tentative D call TRBD1 (5 bases). This TCR derives from a man aged 40-49 years in good health and CMV-seronegative. The material sequenced was PBMCs. CDR3 residues: CASSIAGQPQHF. CDR3 coding DNA: TGTGCCAGTAGTATCGCAGGGCAGCCCCAGCATTTT.